This TCR beta chain emerged from a study of blood T cell repertoires in COVID-19. Overall study: COVID-19 samples collected from the United States, Italy and Spain covered acute and convalescent phases. PBMCs, B-cell-depleted T cells, or T cells were the source of the cDNA or gDNA that made up the material.

Sequencing used immunoSEQ multiplex PCR; TCRdb keeps in-frame clones, though not all of them. This sample yields roughly 26,000 clones, of which approximately 72% are seen a single time; under 7.5% belongs to the top ten. Germline V gene lookup returns CDR1 SGDLS and CDR2 YYNGEE. The CDR3 has 12 residues. Deletions cut 4 bases from V and 8 bases from J, with 10 bases between. V gene TRBV9 combines with J gene TRBJ2-4; D is possibly TRBD1 (6 bases). The receptor comes from a man between 60 and 75 years old with active or convalescent COVID-19. Sample: peripheral blood. The CDR3 region is CASSYRDDIQYF. The DNA for the CDR3 is TGTGCCAGCAGCTACAGGGATGACATTCAGTACTTC. Full variable domain (rest looked up from reference TRBV9 and TRBJ2-4): DSGVTQTPKHLITATGQRVTLRCSPRSGDLSVYWYQQSLDQGLQFLIQYYNGEERAKGNILERFSAQQFPDLHSELNLSSLELGDSALYFCASSYRDDIQYFGAGTRLSVL.